A single sample gave rise to the 27 T cell receptor beta chains below, sequenced in a study of sequential checkpoint blockade in melanoma. The treatment denotes: randomized to nivolumab then ipilimumab (arm A) or the reverse (arm B). Measured with immunoSEQ multiplex PCR; TCRdb has only the in-frame clones, and not every one. The sample yields 5,500 to 6,500 clones, 21% seen once. The specimen was tumor tissue (inferred from file names), collected from a patient given nivolumab and ipilimumab in sequence. The receptors were gathered from a human donor with melanoma.

A few counts support this clone. The chain links TRBV23-1 to TRBJ2-7, with 12 bases aligning to TRBD1. TRBV23-1 is identified as an open reading frame with a role that is uncertain. The CDR3 covers 19 residues. V gave up 2 bases and J gave up 4 bases; unmatched junction bases: 15. The CDR3 sequence: CASSQAGTGGIVGSYEQYF. DNA of the CDR3: TGCGCCAGCAGTCAAGCCGGGACAGGGGGCATCGTAGGGTCGTACGAGCAGTACTTC.

This clone occurred a few times. The chain employs TRBV2 and TRBJ1-4, with 8 bases lining up with TRBD1. Trimming removed 5 bases from V and 3 bases from J; junction bases left unmatched: 11. CDR3 length: 17 residues. CDR1 is SNHLY, CDR2 FYNNEI, per germline. CDR3: CASSSGQEGFANEKLFF. CDR3 bases: TGTGCCAGCAGTTCGGGACAGGAGGGTTTCGCTAATGAAAAACTGTTTTTT.

The chain joins TRBV12-5 to TRBJ2-5, with D tentatively TRBD2 (6 bases). CDR1 LGHNT and CDR2 FRNRAP come from the germline V gene. V shed 1 base and J shed 0 bases, with 9 bases lying between them. CDR3 length: 15 amino acids. CDR3 loop: CASGLGRGYQETQYF. In nucleotides, the CDR3 is TGTGCTAGTGGTTTGGGGCGGGGATACCAAGAGACCCAGTACTTC. Variable domain in full (rest from reference TRBV12-5 and TRBJ2-5): DARVTQTPRHKVTEMGQEVTMRCQPILGHNTVFWYRQTMMQGLELLAYFRNRAPLDDSGMPKDRFSAEMPDATLATLKIQPSEPRDSAVYFCASGLGRGYQETQYFGPGTRLLVL.

This clone was recorded at least ten times. One end of the junction does not line up with germline, which may come from a read error. The chain joins TRBV6-8 to TRBJ1-1, with D uncertain. The germline CDR1 and CDR2 sequences are MNHGY and SAAAGT. This CDR3 spans 12 amino acids. As DNA, the CDR3 is TGTGCCATCAGTGGGAGGAGCACTGAAGCTTTCTTT. Residues: CAISGRSTEAFF.

By its share, this clone is medium-sized. This chain uses TRBV19 with TRBJ2-7; 9 bases are a match to TRBD1. CDR1 and CDR2 from the germline V gene are LNHDA and SQIVND (reference sequence). This CDR3 comprises 15 residues. V lost 3 bases and J lost 2; bases outside the gene matches: 5. In DNA form, the CDR3 reads TGTGCCAGTAGTATGACGGGACAGGGAACCTACGAGCAGTACTTC. Its protein is CASSMTGQGTYEQYF.

Many counts were recorded for this clone. This chain links TRBV11-3 with TRBJ1-2; the match to TRBD1 covers 8 bases. The CDR3 sequence is 15 residues long. J lost 5 bases, V lost 3 bases, and 8 bases had no gene match. Germline CDR1 reads SGHNT; CDR2 reads YENEEA. The CDR3 sequence: CASSLGAGGEYGYTF. CDR3 bases: TGTGCCAGCAGCTTGGGGGCAGGGGGCGAGTATGGCTACACCTTC.

This sequence joins TRBV5-1 and TRBJ2-1; 10 bases match TRBD2. Losses at the gene ends were 7 bases for V and 0 bases for J; bases not matched to a gene: 25. CDR1 SGHRS and CDR2 YFSETQ come from the germline V gene. This CDR3 comprises 22 residues. CDR3 nucleotide sequence: TGCGCCAGCGTATTTAGGACGGGCAAAAGCGGGAGGGCCGGGAGCTCCTACAATGAGCAGTTCTTC. Protein: CASVFRTGKSGRAGSSYNEQFF. The variable domain in full, with the rest retrieved from reference TRBV5-1 and TRBJ2-1, is KAGVTQTPRYLIKTRGQQVTLSCSPISGHRSVSWYQQTPGQGLQFLFEYFSETQRNKGNFPGRFSGRQFSNSRSEMNVSTLELGDSALYLCASVFRTGKSGRAGSSYNEQFFGPGTRLTVL.

This clone was observed a few times. The junction does not match germline at one end; this may be a read error. The V call is TRBV6-8, the J call TRBJ1-2; the D gene is possibly TRBD1 (6 bases). The CDR3 sequence is 13 residues long. CDR1 is MNHGY, CDR2 SAAAGT, per germline. The CDR3 DNA is TGTGCCATCAGTGGGGGGGCCAAGGGGAGCTACACCTTC. Translation gives CAISGGAKGSYTF.

The chain couples TRBV18 to TRBJ2-6, with a tentative D call TRBD2 (6 bases). V was shortened by 0 bases and J by 4 bases, with 13 bases between the two germline ends. Germline V gives CDR1 KGHSH, CDR2 LQKENI. This CDR3 region has 17 residues. CDR3 nucleotide sequence: TGTGCCAGCTCACCACCCGGGCCGACTAGGGGGGCCAACGTCCTGACTTTC. Its translation is CASSPPGPTRGANVLTF.

This clone was seen only a few times. The chain links TRBV6-7 to TRBJ2-3, with 10 bases fitting TRBD2. TRBV6-7 is marked as an open reading frame, function uncertain. V trimming: 6 bases; J trimming: 5 bases; junction bases outside the gene matches: 5. This CDR3 comprises 14 residues. The CDR3 bases are TGTGCCAGCAGCCTTAGCGGGGGGCGAGATACGCAGTATTTT. Translated, it gives CASSLSGGRDTQYF.

This clone showed up just a few times. The chain couples TRBV6-8 to TRBJ2-3; 11 bases agree with TRBD2. Germline V gene sequence: CDR1 MNHGY, CDR2 SAAAGT. The CDR3 has 15 amino acids. Trimming removed 6 bases from V and 2 bases from J; junction bases left unmatched: 4. CDR3: CASSGTSGPTDTQYF. The DNA for the CDR3 is TGTGCCAGCAGCGGGACTAGCGGACCCACAGATACGCAGTATTTT.

CDR3 sequence reads: CASSRDLGGYNTGELFF. The CDR3 DNA follows: TGTGCCAGTAGCCGCGATTTAGGGGGATATAACACCGGGGAGCTGTTTTTT. The rearrangement links TRBV19 to TRBJ2-2; D is perhaps TRBD1 (6 bases). The CDR3 runs to 17 residues. Germline lookup yields CDR1 LNHDA and CDR2 SQIVND (reference sequence). V shed 6 bases and J shed 2 bases, with 19 bases lying between them.

This clone was seen a handful of times. The gene calls are TRBV6-4 and TRBJ2-2; TRBD2 matches at 12 bases. Trimming took 5 bases from V and 3 from J; bases not matched to a gene: 7. CDR1 and CDR2 from the germline V gene are MRHNA and SNTAGT. The length of the CDR3 is 17 residues. The CDR3 sequence: CASSYLAGGPDTGELFF. DNA of the CDR3: TGTGCCAGCAGTTACCTAGCGGGGGGGCCCGACACCGGGGAGCTGTTTTTT.

This clone was seen repeatedly, ten times or more. J is TRBJ2-4 and V is TRBV11-3; 13 bases are shared with TRBD2. The junction had 9 bases not matched to a gene; V was cut back by 2 bases and J by 2 bases. Germline CDR1 reads SGHNT; CDR2 reads YENEEA. This CDR3 is 19 amino acids long. In DNA form, the CDR3 reads TGTGCCAGCAGCTTATCAGGCTCGACTAGCGGGAGGACCAAAAACATTCAGTACTTC. It translates to CASSLSGSTSGRTKNIQYF.

The chain recombines TRBV12-5 with TRBJ2-1, with 9 bases aligning to TRBD2. Trimming removed 1 base from V and 2 bases from J; junction bases left unmatched: 9. The CDR3 runs to 18 residues. The germline V gene encodes CDR1 LGHNT and CDR2 FRNRAP. CDR3 in amino acids: CASGLELLSGRTYNEQFF. The CDR3 coding sequence is TGTGCTAGTGGTTTGGAACTACTTAGCGGGAGAACCTACAATGAGCAGTTCTTC.

J is TRBJ1-2 and V is TRBV9; possible D gene TRBD1, 6 bases. V was trimmed by 2 bases and J by 7 bases, leaving 18 bases between them. The CDR3 consists of 15 residues. Germline assignment: CDR1 SGDLS and CDR2 YYNGEE. As DNA, the CDR3 is TGTGCCAGCAGCGTGGGGACAAATGGTCGGGGTGGCTACACCTTC. Amino acids: CASSVGTNGRGGYTF.

The rearrangement uses TRBV30 and TRBJ2-6; D not certain. CDR1 is GTSNPN and CDR2 is SVGIG in the germline V gene (reference sequence). The CDR3 runs to 16 residues. V lost 0 bases and J lost 0, with 9 bases in between. CDR3: CAWSVVRASGANVLTF. The CDR3 DNA reads TGTGCCTGGAGTGTTGTAAGGGCCTCTGGGGCCAACGTCCTGACTTTC.

The chain employs TRBV18 and TRBJ2-5, with a possible D match to TRBD2 (6 bases). V was cut by 2 bases and J by 1 base, with 14 bases left in between. Germline V lookup: CDR1 KGHSH, CDR2 LQKENI. This CDR3 spans 16 amino acids. CDR3 region: CASSPRGPGVQETQYF. CDR3 bases: TGTGCCAGCTCACCAAGAGGCCCGGGGGTCCAAGAGACCCAGTACTTC.

In this sample, this clone turned up many times. J is TRBJ1-3 and V is TRBV11-3; TRBD1 matches 7 bases. The CDR3 extends over 14 amino acids. CDR1 and CDR2 from the germline V gene are SGHNT and YENEEA. V lost 4 bases, J lost 4 bases, and 4 bases stayed unmatched. CDR3 loop: CASSYGQVGNTIYF. In DNA, the CDR3 is TGTGCCAGCAGCTATGGACAGGTCGGAAACACCATATATTTT.

This clone has only a few counts. This rearrangement joins TRBV6-8 to TRBJ1-5, with D hard to call. V lost 7 bases and J lost 0, with 19 bases in between. The CDR3 consists of 17 residues. The germline CDR1 and CDR2 sequences are MNHGY and SAAAGT. In nucleotides, the CDR3 is TGTGCCAGCACACTCTCCGGACGGTCCTCTAGCAATCAGCCCCAGCATTTT. It yields the protein CASTLSGRSSSNQPQHF.

In its sample, this clone is medium-sized (0.01 to 0.1%). The V call is TRBV28, the J call TRBJ1-1; D is unresolved. This CDR3 has 14 residues. The germline V gene encodes CDR1 MDHEN and CDR2 SYDVKM. Trimming left V 5 bases short and J 5 bases short, with 15 bases between. Here the CDR3 DNA reads TGTGCCAGCAGTGTGGGTCGGATCGGGACTGAAGCTTTCTTT. Translating it yields CASSVGRIGTEAFF.

The chain couples TRBV14 to TRBJ1-3; TRBD1 might be the D (6 bases). Deletions cut 4 bases from V and 0 bases from J, with 16 bases between. This CDR3 region has 17 residues. Germline V gene sequence: CDR1 SGHDN, CDR2 FVKESK. The chain's CDR3 is CASSRVGRGHSGNTIYF. CDR3 coding DNA: TGTGCCAGCAGCCGGGTCGGCAGGGGACACTCTGGAAACACCATATATTTT.

Many counts were recorded for this clone. Here the CDR3 DNA reads TGTGCCAGCAGCTTGGGGACCCACGTGGGGGTTTTGAACACTGAAGCTTTCTTT. Residues: CASSLGTHVGVLNTEAFF. This rearrangement joins TRBV11-3 to TRBJ1-1, with D tentatively TRBD1 (5 bases). The CDR3 is made up of 18 amino acids. Per the germline V gene, CDR1 is SGHNT and CDR2 is YENEEA. Trimming took 3 bases from V and 0 from J, leaving 20 bases between them.

This clone was observed many times. V and J are TRBV6-8 and TRBJ1-2, with TRBD1 as a possible D gene (5 bases). The CDR3 contains 14 residues. Germline loops: CDR1 MNHGY, CDR2 SAAAGT. Trimming took off 0 bases at V and 3 bases at J, with 8 bases between the two ends. Here the CDR3 reads CASSYSTVDYGYTF. CDR3 DNA sequence: TGTGCCAGCAGTTACTCGACAGTAGACTATGGCTACACCTTC.

This clone was seen only a few times. The gene calls are TRBV5-1 and TRBJ2-5; 9 bases fit TRBD2. The V gene end was trimmed by 3 bases and the J gene end by 3 bases; junction bases not matched to a gene: 12. From germline, CDR1 is SGHRS and CDR2 YFSETQ. This CDR3 spans 17 amino acids. The CDR3 reads CASSSVGVAGVEETQYF. In DNA, the CDR3 is TGCGCCAGCAGCTCCGTCGGGGTAGCGGGAGTGGAAGAGACCCAGTACTTC.

This clone was recorded many times. The rearrangement joins TRBV11-3 to TRBJ2-1; 8 nucleotides line up with TRBD2. CDR1 is SGHNT, CDR2 YENEEA, per germline. The J segment lost 1 base and the V segment lost 5 bases, leaving 7 bases of the junction unmatched. CDR3 length equals 16 residues. In nucleotides, the CDR3 is TGTGCCAGCAGCGTAACTAGCGGCGGATCCTACAATGAGCAGTTCTTC. This gives the protein CASSVTSGGSYNEQFF.

The chain joins TRBV30 to TRBJ2-7; TRBD1 is a possible D gene (6 bases). Germline V gives CDR1 GTSNPN, CDR2 SVGIG (reference sequence). Deletions cut 2 bases from V and 7 bases from J, with 18 bases between. This CDR3 contains 14 residues. This CDR3 reads CAWSRSVRGDEQYF. DNA for the CDR3: TGTGCCTGGAGTCGAAGTGTCAGGGGTGATGAGCAGTACTTC.